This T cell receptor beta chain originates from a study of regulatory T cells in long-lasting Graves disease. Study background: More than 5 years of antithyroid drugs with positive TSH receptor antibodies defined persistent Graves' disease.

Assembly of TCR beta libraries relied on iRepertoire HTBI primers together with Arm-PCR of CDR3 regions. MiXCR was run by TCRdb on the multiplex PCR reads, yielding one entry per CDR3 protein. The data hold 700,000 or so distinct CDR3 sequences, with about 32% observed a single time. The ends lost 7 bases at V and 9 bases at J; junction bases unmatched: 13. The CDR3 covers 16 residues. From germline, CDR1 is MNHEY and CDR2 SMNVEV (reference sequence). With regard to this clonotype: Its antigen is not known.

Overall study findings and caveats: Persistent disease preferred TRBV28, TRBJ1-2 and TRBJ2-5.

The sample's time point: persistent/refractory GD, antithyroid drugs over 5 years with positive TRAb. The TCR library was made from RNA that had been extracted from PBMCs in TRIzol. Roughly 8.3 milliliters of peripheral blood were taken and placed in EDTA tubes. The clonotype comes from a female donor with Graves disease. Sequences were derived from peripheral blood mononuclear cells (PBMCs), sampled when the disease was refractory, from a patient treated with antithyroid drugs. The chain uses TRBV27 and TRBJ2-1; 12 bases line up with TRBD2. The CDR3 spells CASTQPTSGRVCEQFF. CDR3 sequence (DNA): TGTGCCAGCACACAACCGACTAGCGGGAGAGTATGTGAGCAGTTCTTC.